The source of this TCR beta chain is a study of blood T cell repertoires in COVID-19. As for the study in general: Some COVID-19 samples were acute and others convalescent; all came from the United States, Italy and Spain.

Those enrolled, adults aged roughly 18 to 89 years, came from some 25 US areas. Original processing notes: From reference gene primer amplification, estimates of nucleated cell counts were derived. Profiling relied on immunoSEQ multiplex PCR, and the TCRdb table lists in-frame clones only, not all of them. V and J calls and clone size are copied from that table; D and trimming were computed from the DNA. The sample holds 450,000 or so clones, 90% seen once. CDR1 is GTSNPN, CDR2 SVGIG, per germline (reference sequence). CDR3 size: 15 residues. V lost 4 bases to trimming and J lost 10 bases; unmatched junction nucleotides: 11.

The gene calls are TRBV30 and TRBJ1-6; 9 bases are a match to TRBD1. The sequenced material came from PBMCs or T cells enriched from blood (not recorded which). This receptor was identified in a man between 18 and 35 years old who had recovered from COVID-19. CDR3 residues: CAWKPRTGVYSPLHF. CDR3 coding DNA: TGTGCCTGGAAACCCCGGACAGGGGTTTACTCACCCCTCCACTTT.